The 22 T cell receptor beta chains presented below share a single source sample, sequenced in a study of T cells in Graves' hyperthyroidism and ophthalmopathy (dated by TCRdb to about 2019). The library was obtained by multiplex PCR. Sequencing was performed on an Illumina HiSeq 2000. Amplification of TCR beta CDR3 regions was carried out from RNA transcripts. The first round of RT-PCR for the TCR CDR3 was performed with the HTBI primer set and the Qiagen OneStep RT-PCR kit. The public reads were quality trimmed at Q25 with fastp and then assembled into clones with MiXCR by TCRdb, keeping productive beta chains. Every entry covers one CDR3 protein and lists the most common genes and DNA from its rows. Recorded for this sample are around 200,000 distinct CDR3 sequences; approximately 15% of them occurred a single time. The ten largest clonotypes hold around 27% of the sample. The sample was blood. The receptor set was obtained from a woman in her forties or fifties with Graves' hyperthyroidism.

The V and J genes are TRBV9 and TRBJ2-7; 10 nucleotides line up with TRBD2. With V trimmed by 0 bases and J by 4 bases, 4 bases remained unmatched. This CDR3 has 15 residues. Germline-derived CDR1 and CDR2 are SGDLS and YYNGEE. The CDR3 DNA follows: TGTGCCAGCAGCGTAGGGACTAGCGGTAATTACGAGCAGTACTTC. It translates to CASSVGTSGNYEQYF.

There are many counts of this clonotype. The chain recombines TRBV7-2 with TRBJ1-1; D gene uncertain. Germline V gene data show CDR1 as SGHTA and CDR2 as FQGNSA. This CDR3 comprises 16 residues. With 2 bases removed from V and 5 bases from J, the gap between germline ends came to 18 bases. The CDR3 sequence is CASSLKIGVAETEAFF. The DNA for the CDR3 is TGTGCCAGCAGCTTAAAAATTGGGGTAGCGGAGACTGAAGCTTTCTTT.

This clonotype was picked up many times. The chain employs TRBV28 and TRBJ2-1; 10 bases fit TRBD1. The germline CDR1 and CDR2 sequences are MDHEN and SYDVKM. Trimming cost V 4 bases and J 13 bases; bases outside gene matches: 4. The CDR3 covers 12 residues. The chain's CDR3 is CASSSGTGDQFF. As DNA, the CDR3 is TGTGCCAGCAGTTCCGGGACAGGGGATCAGTTCTTC.

In its sample, this clonotype was seen many times. V and J are TRBV24-1 and TRBJ2-1, with D possibly being TRBD1 (6 bases). The germline CDR1 and CDR2 sequences are KGHDR and SFDVKD. The V and J ends lost 4 bases and 8 bases respectively, with 14 bases between them. The CDR3 loop spans 14 amino acids. CDR3 nucleotide sequence: TGTGCCACCAGTGACCGCCTACAGGGCGATGAGCAGTTCTTC. Protein sequence: CATSDRLQGDEQFF.

This clonotype was seen many times. The rearrangement joins TRBV7-6 to TRBJ2-5; no firm D call. V lost 1 base and J lost 5, with 17 bases in between. The CDR3 contains 16 residues. The V gene's germline CDR1 is SGHVS and CDR2 FNYEAQ. This CDR3 is CASSLDQPWSKETQYF. CDR3 DNA: TGTGCCAGCAGCTTAGACCAACCCTGGAGCAAGGAGACCCAGTACTTC.

Comments on this clonotype: Being one base from a much bigger clone, this may be a read error. V is TRBV28 and J is TRBJ1-5; D is uncertain. The CDR3 is 12 amino acids. Per the germline V gene, CDR1 is MDHEN and CDR2 is SYDVKM. The CDR3 DNA follows: TGTACCAGCAGTTTATTACATCAGCCCCAGCATTTT. Its translation is CTSSLLHQPQHF.

This clonotype was counted at least ten times. The V call is TRBV7-9, the J call TRBJ2-5, with 9 bases that match TRBD2. Germline CDR1 is SEHNR and CDR2 is FQNEAQ (reference sequence). The CDR3 extends over 15 amino acids. The V gene end was trimmed by 2 bases and the J gene end by 4 bases; junction bases not matched to a gene: 5. The CDR3, as DNA: TGTGCCAGCAGCTTACATAGCGGGGGAGGAGAGACCCAGTACTTC. Protein product: CASSLHSGGGETQYF. The whole variable domain, filled in from reference TRBV7-9 and TRBJ2-5, reads DTGVSQNPRHKITKRGQNVTFRCDPISEHNRLYWYRQTLGQGPEFLTYFQNEAQLEKSRLLSDRFSAERPKGSFSTLEIQRTEQGDSAMYLCASSLHSGGGETQYFGPGTRLLVL.

This clonotype was counted many times. The V and J genes are TRBV19 and TRBJ2-5, with 7 positions matching TRBD1. V lost 4 bases to trimming and J lost 2 bases; unmatched junction nucleotides: 7. The CDR3 totals 15 residues. The germline CDR1 and CDR2 sequences are LNHDA and SQIVND (reference sequence). CDR3 sequence reads: CASSTSTGQQETQYF. CDR3 in DNA: TGTGCCAGTAGTACCTCGACAGGGCAGCAAGAGACCCAGTACTTC.

This clonotype was seen ten or more times. The CDR3 nucleotides are TGTGCCAGCAGCTACGGACACCTCCTCGAGGGCCTCCACTTT. It yields the protein CASSYGHLLEGLHF. The V call is TRBV5-8, the J call TRBJ1-6; tentatively, D is TRBD1 (5 bases). CDR1 is SGHTS and CDR2 is YDEGEE in the germline V gene. Trimming left V 3 bases short and J 15 bases short, with 19 bases between. The length of the CDR3 is 14 residues.

This clonotype was observed many times. The rearrangement uses TRBV6-2 or TRBV6-3 and TRBJ2-5, with D tentatively TRBD2 (5 bases). Germline-derived CDR1 and CDR2 are MNHEY and SVGEGT. V was clipped by 6 bases and J by 1 base, with 15 bases between them. CDR3 length: 15 amino acids. The CDR3 DNA reads TGTGCCAGCAGACCCCTCGGGGATACCCAAGAGACCCAGTACTTC. Amino acids: CASRPLGDTQETQYF.

This clonotype was counted ten times or more. The CDR3 region has the DNA TGTGCCATCAGTGAGAGAGATACGCAGTATTTT. Translating it yields CAISERDTQYF. This rearrangement joins TRBV10-3 to TRBJ2-3; D is ambiguous. The germline V gene has CDR1 ENHRY and CDR2 SYGVKD. The CDR3 spans 11 residues. Between the trimmed V and J ends, which lost 2 bases and 5 bases, there was a span of 2 bases.

There are many counts of this clonotype. The V gene is TRBV5-1, the J gene TRBJ2-1, with TRBD2 identical over 9 bases. The CDR3 spans 16 residues. The trim removed 3 bases at V and 6 bases at J, leaving 10 bases unmatched. Germline V gives CDR1 SGHRS, CDR2 YFSETQ. CDR3 DNA: TGCGCCAGCAGCTCTTGGGGCGGGGGGGCCGGCAATGAGCAGTTCTTC. This gives the protein CASSSWGGGAGNEQFF.

V is TRBV5-1 and J is TRBJ1-6; unclear D gene. Per germline, CDR1 SGHRS and CDR2 YFSETQ. The V end lost 0 bases, the J end lost 0 bases, and 10 bases lay between the germline ends. The CDR3 extends over 17 amino acids. For the CDR3, the DNA is TGCGCCAGCAGCTTGGGAGTTGCCGTCTCCTATAATTCACCCCTCCACTTT. Translation: CASSLGVAVSYNSPLHF.

The table lists this clonotype with many counts. The genes are TRBV6-1 and TRBJ1-1; D is ambiguous. Between the trimmed V and J ends, which lost 7 bases and 7 bases, there was a span of 13 bases. Germline V CDR1 and CDR2: MNHNS, SASEGT. The CDR3 has 12 amino acids. The CDR3 DNA reads TGTGCCAGCATGCAGATTAAAGGTGAAGCTTTCTTT. This sequence encodes CASMQIKGEAFF.

This clonotype came up many times. This chain links TRBV14 with TRBJ1-6; 9 bases match TRBD1. The germline V gene has CDR1 SGHDN and CDR2 FVKESK. CDR3 length: 15 amino acids. Trimming took 1 base from V and 9 from J; bases not matched to a gene: 4. The CDR3 DNA reads TGTGCCAGCAGCCAAGTAACAGGGGGCCGTTCACCCCTCCACTTT. Translated, it gives CASSQVTGGRSPLHF.

In its sample, this clonotype was seen many times. The chain uses TRBV19 and TRBJ2-3; D remains ambiguous. The CDR3 length is 15 residues. V lost 8 bases, J lost 2 bases, and 17 bases lay in between. Germline CDR1 and CDR2: LNHDA and SQIVND (reference sequence). The DNA of the CDR3 is TGTGCCAGTTCCGATGGTGTCCCATTCACAGATACGCAGTATTTT. Residues: CASSDGVPFTDTQYF.

This clonotype showed up many times. The CDR3, as DNA: TGTGCCAGTAGTACCACCCACCTTCGGGACGGAGGGTACCTTTCTGGGGCCAACGTCCTGACTTTC. It translates to CASSTTHLRDGGYLSGANVLTF. The rearrangement uses TRBV19 and TRBJ2-6, with D possibly being TRBD2 (6 bases). CDR3 length: 22 amino acids. V lost 4 bases and J 1 base, leaving 29 bases between the germline ends. Per the germline V gene, CDR1 is LNHDA and CDR2 is SQIVND (reference sequence).

This clonotype has at least ten counts. The chain uses TRBV4-1 and TRBJ2-2, with D perhaps being TRBD1 or TRBD2 (6 bases each). This CDR3 is built from 16 residues. Germline V lookup: CDR1 MGHRA, CDR2 YSYEKL. V was cut by 2 bases and J by 6 bases, with 16 bases left in between. The CDR3 bases are TGCGCCAGCAGCCAAACAACCGGGGGCTGGGCCGGGGAGCTGTTTTTT. Its translation is CASSQTTGGWAGELFF.

This clonotype was found many times. This chain uses TRBV4-1 with TRBJ2-2; either TRBD1 or TRBD2 may fit D (6 bases each). The CDR3 has 16 amino acids. Trimming took off 1 base at V and 4 bases at J, with 13 bases between the two ends. The germline V gene encodes CDR1 MGHRA and CDR2 YSYEKL. CDR3 residues: CASSQVTGAVTGELFF. The DNA for the CDR3 is TGCGCCAGCAGCCAAGTTACGGGGGCCGTCACCGGGGAGCTGTTTTTT.

The chain uses TRBV5-6 and TRBJ1-2; no firm D call. This CDR3 has 14 amino acids. Germline values: CDR1 SGHDT, CDR2 YYEEEE. Trimming took off 1 base at V and 7 bases at J, with 14 bases between the two ends. The CDR3 protein is CASSLMLGIGGYTF. In DNA form, the CDR3 reads TGTGCCAGCAGCTTGATGCTGGGTATCGGTGGCTACACCTTC.

The table lists this clonotype with many counts. V and J are TRBV7-2 and TRBJ2-3; TRBD2 is a possible D gene (6 bases). The CDR3 loop spans 15 amino acids. V dropped 5 bases and J dropped 1 base, with 13 bases sitting between them. The V gene's germline CDR1 is SGHTA and CDR2 FQGNSA. CDR3 coding DNA: TGTGCCAGCAGCAGCGCGACGGGGGGCACAGATACGCAGTATTTT. Translating it yields CASSSATGGTDTQYF.

This clonotype was counted a few times. The chain is built from TRBV7-9 and TRBJ1-1; unclear D gene. The V end lost 1 base, the J end lost 3 bases, and 12 bases lay between the germline ends. The CDR3 is 15 amino acids. CDR1 and CDR2 (germline): SEHNR, FQNEAQ (reference sequence). CDR3: CASSLEHRLDTEAFF. The CDR3 DNA follows: TGTGCCAGCAGCTTAGAGCACAGATTAGACACTGAAGCTTTCTTT.